This T cell receptor (beta chain) was obtained from a study of T cell responses to AZD1222 COVID-19 vaccine listed by TCRdb under 2021. Context from the whole study: TCR sequencing covered fewer than 250 trial participants: 207 given two doses of AZD1222 and about 26 given two doses of MenACWY control vaccine. Trial participants were enrolled into age subgroups of 18-55, 56-69 and 70-plus years, which contained approximately 150, 30 and 60 TCR-sequenced participants, respectively. The study at large found these results: Epitopes outside the regions mutated in the B.1.351 and B.1.1.7 variants were reportedly recognized by nearly half of the unique spike-specific TCRs. CD4 TCRs associated with the vaccine covered the entire spike protein, and the dominant responses were in regions 160-218 and 743-854. In the small 56-69-year group, the increase in depth fell short of significance, most likely because of low power. Only 5 to 7 AZD1222 recipients were SARS-CoV-2 seropositive at baseline, limiting conclusions about previously exposed vaccinees. No day 14 peak-response samples were available, so repertoires were characterized only after the peak T cell response. After two AZD1222 doses, spike-specific TCR breadth and depth were significantly higher than at day 0 and than in MenACWY recipients. Participants were mostly white British, with more females than males. The authors suggested clonal diversity may have been underestimated.

For CDR1 and CDR2, the germline V gene lists MNHEY and SVGAGI. At the junction V is shortened by 6 bases and J by 1 base; bases outside the gene matches: 2. The CDR3 runs 15 amino acids, cysteine and phenylalanine included. CDR3 DNA only is kept here, 45 bases in frame from base 1. As for this clone: Its target antigen remains unknown. Base qualities are not recorded, but no much larger clone differs from it by a single base. The sample holds other DNA sequences that translate to the same CDR3.

The time point label on this specimen signifies: about 28 days (+/-7) after the second vaccine dose. Because spike-specific TCR depth and breadth did not differ between the two schedules, AZD1222 recipients who got a second dose at roughly 4 weeks were pooled with those who got a second dose at roughly 12 weeks. Vaccinee samples were obtained from the UK trials COV001 and COV002, which included a single-blind randomized controlled phase 2/3 trial of AZD1222 (ChAdOx1 nCoV-19) in healthy adults. Trial participant PBMC samples were collected at day 0 and day 28 after the second dose for TCRbeta chain sequencing. The CDR3 regions of human TCRbeta chains were analyzed by immunosequencing. The authors' pipeline ran thus. TCRs in the repertoires were matched against a reference library of SARS-CoV-2-specific TCRs that had been generated with the MIRA antigen-specificity platform. Breadth was defined as the fraction of unique TCRs that were SARS-CoV-2-associated. Depth was defined as the fraction of total T cells that were SARS-CoV-2-associated. Each spike-specific TCR was assigned to its reactive spike region and to a CD4 or CD8 class using the MIRA data. Log10-transformed breadth and depth values were compared by one-way ANOVA with Sidak's multiple comparisons tests. TCRdb carries this immuneACCESS record with in-frame sequences only. Its versions omit some clonotypes, under half of them owing to an unresolved V gene in the studies checked, with the rest unexplained. V, J and clone size derive from that table, while D and trimming were established from the DNA sequence. Within this sample are about 180,000 clones, with more than 75% of them counted one time only. The ten largest account for 25% to 30% of the sample.

Source: peripheral blood, taken 28 days after the second AZD1222 dose. The clonotype originates from an adult who received the AZD1222 COVID-19 vaccine. The receptor chain draws on TRBV6-5 and TRBJ2-1; 11 middle bases align to TRBD2. The DNA reads TGTGCCAGCAGAGGGACTAGCGGATCCTACAATGAGCAGTTCTTC. Protein translation: CASRGTSGSYNEQFF.